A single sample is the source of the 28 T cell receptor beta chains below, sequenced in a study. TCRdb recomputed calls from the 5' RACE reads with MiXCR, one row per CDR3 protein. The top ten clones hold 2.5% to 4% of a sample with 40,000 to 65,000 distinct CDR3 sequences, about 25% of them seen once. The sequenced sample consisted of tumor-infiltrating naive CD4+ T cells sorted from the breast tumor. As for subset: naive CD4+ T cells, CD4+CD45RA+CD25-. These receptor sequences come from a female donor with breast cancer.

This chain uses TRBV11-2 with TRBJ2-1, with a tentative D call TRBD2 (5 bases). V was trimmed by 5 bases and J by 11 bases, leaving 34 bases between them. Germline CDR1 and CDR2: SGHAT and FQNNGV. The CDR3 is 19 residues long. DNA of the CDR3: TGTGCCAGCAGCCCCGTAGGGTATAGCGAGAGTTTGTTTGAGTATAAGCAGTTCTTC. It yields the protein CASSPVGYSESLFEYKQFF.

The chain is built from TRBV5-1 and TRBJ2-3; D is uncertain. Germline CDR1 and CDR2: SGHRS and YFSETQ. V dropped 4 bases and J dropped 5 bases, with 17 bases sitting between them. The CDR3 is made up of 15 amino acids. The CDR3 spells CASSPTKPDEDTQYF. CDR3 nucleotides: TGCGCCAGCAGCCCGACAAAACCTGACGAAGATACGCAGTATTTT.

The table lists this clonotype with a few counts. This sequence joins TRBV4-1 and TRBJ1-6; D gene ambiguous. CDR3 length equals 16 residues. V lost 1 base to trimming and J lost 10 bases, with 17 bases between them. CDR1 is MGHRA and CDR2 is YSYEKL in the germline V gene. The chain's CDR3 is CASSQGPLLSSSPLHF. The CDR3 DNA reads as TGCGCCAGCAGCCAAGGACCGTTGTTGAGCAGCTCACCCCTCCACTTT.

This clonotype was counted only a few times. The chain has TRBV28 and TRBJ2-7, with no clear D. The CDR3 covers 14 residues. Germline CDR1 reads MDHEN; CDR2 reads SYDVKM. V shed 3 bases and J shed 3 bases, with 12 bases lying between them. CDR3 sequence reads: CASSFGWAFYEQYF. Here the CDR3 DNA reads TGTGCCAGCAGTTTTGGCTGGGCTTTCTACGAGCAGTACTTC.

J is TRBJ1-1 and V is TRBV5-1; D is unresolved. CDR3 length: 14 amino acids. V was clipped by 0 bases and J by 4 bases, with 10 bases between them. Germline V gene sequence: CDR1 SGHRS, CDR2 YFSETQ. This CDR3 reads CASSLDRSTTEAFF. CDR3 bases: TGCGCCAGCAGCTTGGACAGATCTACCACTGAAGCTTTCTTT. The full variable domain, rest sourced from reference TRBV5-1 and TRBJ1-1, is KAGVTQTPRYLIKTRGQQVTLSCSPISGHRSVSWYQQTPGQGLQFLFEYFSETQRNKGNFPGRFSGRQFSNSRSEMNVSTLELGDSALYLCASSLDRSTTEAFFGQGTRLTVV.

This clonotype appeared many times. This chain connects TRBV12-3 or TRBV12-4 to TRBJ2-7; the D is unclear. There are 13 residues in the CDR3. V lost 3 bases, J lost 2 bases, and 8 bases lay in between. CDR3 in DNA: TGTGCCAGCAGTTTTGCTAGAACCTACGAGCAGTACTTC. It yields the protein CASSFARTYEQYF.

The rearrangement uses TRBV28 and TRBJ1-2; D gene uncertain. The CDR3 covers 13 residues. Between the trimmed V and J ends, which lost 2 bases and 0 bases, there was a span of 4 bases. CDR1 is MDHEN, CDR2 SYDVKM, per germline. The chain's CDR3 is CASSLRANYGYTF. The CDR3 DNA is TGTGCCAGCAGTTTAAGAGCTAACTATGGCTACACCTTC.

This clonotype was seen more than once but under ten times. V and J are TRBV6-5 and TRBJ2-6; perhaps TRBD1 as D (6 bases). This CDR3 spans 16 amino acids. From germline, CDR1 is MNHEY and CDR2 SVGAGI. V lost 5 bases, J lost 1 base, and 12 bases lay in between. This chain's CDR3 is CASSPGTFSGANVLTF. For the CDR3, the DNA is TGTGCCAGCAGTCCCGGGACATTTTCTGGGGCCAACGTCCTGACTTTC.

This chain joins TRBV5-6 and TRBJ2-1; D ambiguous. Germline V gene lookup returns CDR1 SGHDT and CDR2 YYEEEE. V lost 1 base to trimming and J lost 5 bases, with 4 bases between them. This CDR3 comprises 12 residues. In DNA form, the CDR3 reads TGTGCCAGCAGCTTGATGAACAATGAGCAGTTCTTC. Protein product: CASSLMNNEQFF.

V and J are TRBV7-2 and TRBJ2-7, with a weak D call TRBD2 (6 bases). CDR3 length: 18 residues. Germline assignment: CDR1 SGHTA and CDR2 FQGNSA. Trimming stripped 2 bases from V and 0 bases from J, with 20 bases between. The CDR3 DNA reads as TGTGCCAGCAGCTTATCAACGGGAGCGGGTAGGAGCTCCTACGAGCAGTACTTC. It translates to CASSLSTGAGRSSYEQYF.

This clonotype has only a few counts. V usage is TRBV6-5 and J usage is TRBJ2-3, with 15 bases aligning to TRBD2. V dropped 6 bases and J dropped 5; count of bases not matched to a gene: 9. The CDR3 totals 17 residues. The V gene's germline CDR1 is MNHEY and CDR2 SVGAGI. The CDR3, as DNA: TGTGCCAGCAGATCCTGGACTAGCGGGAGGGCCGAAGATACGCAGTATTTT. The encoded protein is CASRSWTSGRAEDTQYF.

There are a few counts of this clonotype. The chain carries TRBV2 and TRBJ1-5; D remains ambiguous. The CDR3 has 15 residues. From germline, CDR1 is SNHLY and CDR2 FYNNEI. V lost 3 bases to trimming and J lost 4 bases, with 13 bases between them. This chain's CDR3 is CASSDRGQGNQPQHF. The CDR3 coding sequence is TGTGCCAGCAGTGATAGAGGGCAAGGGAATCAGCCCCAGCATTTT.

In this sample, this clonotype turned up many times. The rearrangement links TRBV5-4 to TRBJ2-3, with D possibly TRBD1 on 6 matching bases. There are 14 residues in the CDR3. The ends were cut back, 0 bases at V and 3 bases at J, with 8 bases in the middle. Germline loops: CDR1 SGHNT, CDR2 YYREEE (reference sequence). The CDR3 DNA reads TGTGCCAGCAGCTTGGACAGGGTGACAGATACGCAGTATTTT. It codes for CASSLDRVTDTQYF.

CDR3 protein: CASSSDSFDEAFF. CDR3 nucleotide sequence: TGTGCCAGCAGCTCGGACTCCTTCGATGAAGCTTTCTTT. The rearrangement joins TRBV7-9 to TRBJ1-1, with D unclear. The V and J ends lost 4 bases and 7 bases respectively, with 13 bases between them. Germline loops: CDR1 SEHNR, CDR2 FQNEAQ (reference sequence). The CDR3 contains 13 residues.

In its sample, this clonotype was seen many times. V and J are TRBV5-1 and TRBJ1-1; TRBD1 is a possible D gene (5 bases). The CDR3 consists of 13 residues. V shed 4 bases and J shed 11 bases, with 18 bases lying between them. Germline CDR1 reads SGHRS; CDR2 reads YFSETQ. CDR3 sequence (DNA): TGCGCCAGCAGCCCGCCGCAGGGTAGAGACGCTTTCTTT. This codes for CASSPPQGRDAFF.

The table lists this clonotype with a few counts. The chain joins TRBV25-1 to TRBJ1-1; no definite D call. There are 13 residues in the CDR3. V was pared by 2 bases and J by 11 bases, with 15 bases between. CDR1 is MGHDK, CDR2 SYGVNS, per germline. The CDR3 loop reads CASSERTHNGAFF. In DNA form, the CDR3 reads TGTGCCAGCAGTGAACGTACGCATAACGGGGCTTTCTTT.

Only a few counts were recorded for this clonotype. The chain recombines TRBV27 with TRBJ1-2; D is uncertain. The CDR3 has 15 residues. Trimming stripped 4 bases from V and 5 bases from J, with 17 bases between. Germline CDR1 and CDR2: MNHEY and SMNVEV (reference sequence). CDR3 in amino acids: CASSSSVGLRYGYTF. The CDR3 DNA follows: TGTGCCAGCAGTTCCTCCGTAGGGCTTCGGTATGGCTACACCTTC.

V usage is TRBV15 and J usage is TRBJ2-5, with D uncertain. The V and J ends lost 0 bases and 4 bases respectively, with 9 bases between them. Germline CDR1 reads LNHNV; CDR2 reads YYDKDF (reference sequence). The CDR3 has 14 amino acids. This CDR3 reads CATSRDPIGETQYF. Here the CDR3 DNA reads TGTGCCACCAGCAGAGATCCGATCGGAGAGACCCAGTACTTC. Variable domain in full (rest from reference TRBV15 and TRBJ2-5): DAMVIQNPRYQVTQFGKPVTLSCSQTLNHNVMYWYQQKSSQAPKLLFHYYDKDFNNEADTPDNFQSRRPNTSFCFLDIRSPGLGDTAMYLCATSRDPIGETQYFGPGTRLLVL.

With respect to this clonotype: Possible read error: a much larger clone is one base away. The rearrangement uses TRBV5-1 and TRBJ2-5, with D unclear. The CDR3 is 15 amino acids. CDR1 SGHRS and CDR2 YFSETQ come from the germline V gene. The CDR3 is CGSRPGYKYQETQYF. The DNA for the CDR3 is TGCGGCAGCAGACCGGGCTACAAGTACCAAGAGACCCAGTACTTC. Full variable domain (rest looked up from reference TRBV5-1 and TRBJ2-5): KAGVTQTPRYLIKTRGQQVTLSCSPISGHRSVSWYQQTPGQGLQFLFEYFSETQRNKGNFPGRFSGRQFSNSRSEMNVSTLELGDSALYLCGSRPGYKYQETQYFGPGTRLLVL.

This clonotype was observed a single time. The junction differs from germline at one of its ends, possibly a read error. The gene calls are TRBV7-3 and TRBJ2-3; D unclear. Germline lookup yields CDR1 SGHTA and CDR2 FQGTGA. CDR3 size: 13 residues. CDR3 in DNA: TGTGCCAGCAGCTTAGTGGCGGCAGATACGCAATATTTT. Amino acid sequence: CASSLVAADTQYF.

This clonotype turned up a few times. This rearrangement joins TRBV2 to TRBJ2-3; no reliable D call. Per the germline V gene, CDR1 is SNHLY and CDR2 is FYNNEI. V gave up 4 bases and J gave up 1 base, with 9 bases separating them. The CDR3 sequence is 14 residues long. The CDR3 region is CASSGDFRTDTQYF. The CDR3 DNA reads TGTGCCAGCAGTGGTGACTTCCGCACAGATACGCAGTATTTT.

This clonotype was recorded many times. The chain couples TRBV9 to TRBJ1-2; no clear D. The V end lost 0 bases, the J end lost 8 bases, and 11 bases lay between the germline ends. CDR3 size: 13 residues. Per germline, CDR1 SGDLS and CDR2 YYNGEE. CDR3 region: CASSVDERGGYTF. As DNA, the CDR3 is TGTGCCAGCAGCGTAGACGAGCGGGGAGGCTACACCTTC.

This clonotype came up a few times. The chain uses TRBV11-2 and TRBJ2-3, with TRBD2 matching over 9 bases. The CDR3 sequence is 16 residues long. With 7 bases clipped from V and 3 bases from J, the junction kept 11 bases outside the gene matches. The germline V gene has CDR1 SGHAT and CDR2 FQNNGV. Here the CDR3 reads CASNPRSTSGTDTQYF. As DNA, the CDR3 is TGTGCCAGCAACCCTAGGTCGACTAGCGGTACAGATACGCAGTATTTT.

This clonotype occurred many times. The CDR3 reads CASSYGGLADNEQFF. The DNA of the CDR3 is TGTGCCAGCAGTTACGGGGGACTAGCGGACAATGAGCAGTTCTTC. The rearrangement joins TRBV6-5 to TRBJ2-1; 11 nucleotides line up with TRBD2. Germline V lookup: CDR1 MNHEY, CDR2 SVGAGI. V was pared by 2 bases and J by 5 bases, with 2 bases of the junction left unmatched. CDR3 size: 15 residues.

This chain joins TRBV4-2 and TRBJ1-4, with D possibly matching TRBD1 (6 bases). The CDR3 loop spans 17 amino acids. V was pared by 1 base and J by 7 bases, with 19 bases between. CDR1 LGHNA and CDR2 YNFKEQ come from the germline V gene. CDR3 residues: CASSQVSGGPGGEKLFF. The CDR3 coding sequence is TGTGCCAGCAGCCAAGTTAGTGGGGGGCCCGGCGGTGAAAAACTGTTTTTT.

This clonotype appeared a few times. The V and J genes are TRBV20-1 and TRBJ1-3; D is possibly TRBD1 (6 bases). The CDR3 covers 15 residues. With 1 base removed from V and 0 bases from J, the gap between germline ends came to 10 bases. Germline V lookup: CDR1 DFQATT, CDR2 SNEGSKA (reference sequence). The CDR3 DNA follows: TGCAGTGCTAGAGGCAGGGGCCTCTCTGGAAACACCATATATTTT. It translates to CSARGRGLSGNTIYF.

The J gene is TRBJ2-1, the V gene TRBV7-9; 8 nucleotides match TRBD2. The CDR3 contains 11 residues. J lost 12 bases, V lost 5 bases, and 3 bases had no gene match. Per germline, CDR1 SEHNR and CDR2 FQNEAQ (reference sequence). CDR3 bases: TGTGCCAGCAGCCCCGGACTAGCGCAGTTCTTC. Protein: CASSPGLAQFF.

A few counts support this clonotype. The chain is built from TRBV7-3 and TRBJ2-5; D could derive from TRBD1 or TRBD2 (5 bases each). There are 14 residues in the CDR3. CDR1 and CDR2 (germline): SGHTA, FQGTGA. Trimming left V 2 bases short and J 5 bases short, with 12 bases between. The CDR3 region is CASSLGGRAETQYF. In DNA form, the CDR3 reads TGTGCCAGCAGCTTAGGGGGAAGGGCGGAGACCCAGTACTTC.